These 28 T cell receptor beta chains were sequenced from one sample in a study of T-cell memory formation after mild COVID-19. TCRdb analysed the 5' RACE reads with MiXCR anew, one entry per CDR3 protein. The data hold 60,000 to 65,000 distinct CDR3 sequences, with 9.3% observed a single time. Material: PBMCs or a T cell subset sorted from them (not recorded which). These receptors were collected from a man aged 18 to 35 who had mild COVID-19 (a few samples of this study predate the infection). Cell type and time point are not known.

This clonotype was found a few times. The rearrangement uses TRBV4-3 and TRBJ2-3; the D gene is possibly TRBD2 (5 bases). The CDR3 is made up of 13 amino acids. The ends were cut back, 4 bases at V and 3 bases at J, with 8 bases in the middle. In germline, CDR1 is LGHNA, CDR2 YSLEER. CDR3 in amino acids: CASSPRETDTQYF. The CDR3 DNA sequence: TGCGCCAGCAGCCCTAGGGAGACAGATACGCAGTATTTT.

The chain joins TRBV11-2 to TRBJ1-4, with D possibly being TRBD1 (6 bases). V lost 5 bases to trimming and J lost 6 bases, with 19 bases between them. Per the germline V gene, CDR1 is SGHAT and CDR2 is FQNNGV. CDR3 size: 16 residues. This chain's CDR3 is CASSPEDSRGDEKLFF. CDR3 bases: TGTGCCAGCAGCCCCGAGGACAGTCGCGGGGATGAAAAACTGTTTTTT.

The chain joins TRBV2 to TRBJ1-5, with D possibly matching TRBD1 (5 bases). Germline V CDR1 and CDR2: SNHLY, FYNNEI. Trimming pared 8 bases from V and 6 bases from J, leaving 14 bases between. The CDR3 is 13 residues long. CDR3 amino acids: CASYSERGQPQHF. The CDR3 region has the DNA TGTGCCAGCTATTCAGAAAGGGGTCAGCCCCAGCATTTT.

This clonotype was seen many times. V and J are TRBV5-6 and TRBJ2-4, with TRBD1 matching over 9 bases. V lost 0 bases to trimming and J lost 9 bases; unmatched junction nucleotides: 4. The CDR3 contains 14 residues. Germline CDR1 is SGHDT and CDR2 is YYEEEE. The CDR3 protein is CASSLGETGGIQYF. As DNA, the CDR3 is TGTGCCAGCAGCTTGGGGGAGACAGGGGGCATTCAGTACTTC.

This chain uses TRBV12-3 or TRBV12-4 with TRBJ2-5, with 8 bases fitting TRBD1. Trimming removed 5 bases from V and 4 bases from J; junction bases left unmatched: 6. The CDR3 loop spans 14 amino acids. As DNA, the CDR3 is TGTGCCAGCAGTGCAGGACAGGGCCGAGAGACCCAGTACTTC. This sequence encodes CASSAGQGRETQYF.

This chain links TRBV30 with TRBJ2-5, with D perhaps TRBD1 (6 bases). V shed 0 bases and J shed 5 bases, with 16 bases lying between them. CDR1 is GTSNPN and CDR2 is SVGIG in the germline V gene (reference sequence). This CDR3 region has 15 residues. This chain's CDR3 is CAWSVIGGAYETQYF. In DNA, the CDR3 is TGTGCCTGGAGTGTTATTGGGGGCGCGTACGAGACCCAGTACTTC.

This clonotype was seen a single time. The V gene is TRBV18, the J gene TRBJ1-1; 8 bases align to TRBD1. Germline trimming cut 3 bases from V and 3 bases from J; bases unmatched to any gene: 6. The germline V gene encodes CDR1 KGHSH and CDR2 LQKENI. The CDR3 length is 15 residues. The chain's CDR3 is CASSPRQGLDTEAFF. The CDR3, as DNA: TGTGCCAGCTCACCTCGACAGGGGTTGGACACTGAAGCTTTCTTT.

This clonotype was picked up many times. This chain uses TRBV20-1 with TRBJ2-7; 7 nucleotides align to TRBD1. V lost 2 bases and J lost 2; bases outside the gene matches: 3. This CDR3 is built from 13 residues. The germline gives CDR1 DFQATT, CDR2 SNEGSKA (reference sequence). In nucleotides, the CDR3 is TGCAGTGCTAGACCGGGACAGACCTACGAGCAGTACTTC. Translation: CSARPGQTYEQYF.

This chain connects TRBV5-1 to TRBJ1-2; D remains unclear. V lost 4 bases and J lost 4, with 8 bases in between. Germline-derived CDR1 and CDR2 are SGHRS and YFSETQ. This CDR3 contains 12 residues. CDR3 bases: TGCGCCAGCAGCCAGGACGGCTATGGCTACACCTTC. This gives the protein CASSQDGYGYTF.

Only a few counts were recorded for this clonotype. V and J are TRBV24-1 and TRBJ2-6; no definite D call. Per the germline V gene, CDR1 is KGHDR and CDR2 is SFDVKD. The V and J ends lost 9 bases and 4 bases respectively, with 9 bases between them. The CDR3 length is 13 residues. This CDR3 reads CATGRDGANVLTF. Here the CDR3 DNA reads TGTGCCACCGGCCGCGACGGGGCCAACGTCCTGACTTTC.

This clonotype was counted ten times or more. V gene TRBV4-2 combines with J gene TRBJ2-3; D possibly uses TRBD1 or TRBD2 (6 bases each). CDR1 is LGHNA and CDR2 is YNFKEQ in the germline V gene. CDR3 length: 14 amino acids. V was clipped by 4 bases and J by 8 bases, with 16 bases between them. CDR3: CASSRDKGAGTQYF. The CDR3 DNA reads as TGTGCCAGCAGCCGGGACAAGGGAGCGGGTACGCAGTATTTT.

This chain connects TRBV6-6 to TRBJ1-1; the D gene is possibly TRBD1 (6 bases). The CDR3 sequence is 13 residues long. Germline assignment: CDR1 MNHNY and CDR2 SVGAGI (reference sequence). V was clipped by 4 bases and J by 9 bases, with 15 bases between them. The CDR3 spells CASSSTGRGQAFF. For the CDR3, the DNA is TGTGCCAGCAGTTCGACAGGTAGGGGACAAGCTTTCTTT.

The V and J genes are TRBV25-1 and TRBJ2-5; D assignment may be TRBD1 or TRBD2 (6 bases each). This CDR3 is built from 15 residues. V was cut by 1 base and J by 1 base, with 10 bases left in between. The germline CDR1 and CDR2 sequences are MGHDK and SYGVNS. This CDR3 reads CASSELGGVQETQYF. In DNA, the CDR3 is TGTGCCAGCAGTGAATTGGGGGGCGTCCAAGAGACCCAGTACTTC.

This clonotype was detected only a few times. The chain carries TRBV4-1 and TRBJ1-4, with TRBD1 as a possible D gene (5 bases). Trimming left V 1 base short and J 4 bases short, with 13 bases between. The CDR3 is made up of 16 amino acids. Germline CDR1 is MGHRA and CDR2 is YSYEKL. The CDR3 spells CASSQVTEGRNEKLFF. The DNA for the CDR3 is TGCGCCAGCAGCCAAGTAACCGAGGGGCGTAATGAAAAACTGTTTTTT.

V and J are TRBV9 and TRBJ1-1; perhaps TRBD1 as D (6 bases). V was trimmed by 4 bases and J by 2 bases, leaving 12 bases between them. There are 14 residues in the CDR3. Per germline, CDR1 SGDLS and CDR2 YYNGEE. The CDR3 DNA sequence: TGTGCCAGCAGCAAAGGACAGTTTAACACTGAAGCTTTCTTT. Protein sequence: CASSKGQFNTEAFF.

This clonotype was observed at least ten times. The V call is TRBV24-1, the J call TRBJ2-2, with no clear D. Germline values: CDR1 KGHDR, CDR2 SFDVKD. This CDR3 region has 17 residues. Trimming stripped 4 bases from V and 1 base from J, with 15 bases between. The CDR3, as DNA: TGTGCCACCAGTGACTCTGGGTGGCTTAGGAACACCGGGGAGCTGTTTTTT. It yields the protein CATSDSGWLRNTGELFF.

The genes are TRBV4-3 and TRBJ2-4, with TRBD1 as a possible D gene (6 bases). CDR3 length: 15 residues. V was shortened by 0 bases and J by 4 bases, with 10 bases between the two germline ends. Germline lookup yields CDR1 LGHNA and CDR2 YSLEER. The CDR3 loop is CASSQDGRGKNIQYF. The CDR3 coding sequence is TGCGCCAGCAGCCAAGATGGCAGGGGTAAAAACATTCAGTACTTC.

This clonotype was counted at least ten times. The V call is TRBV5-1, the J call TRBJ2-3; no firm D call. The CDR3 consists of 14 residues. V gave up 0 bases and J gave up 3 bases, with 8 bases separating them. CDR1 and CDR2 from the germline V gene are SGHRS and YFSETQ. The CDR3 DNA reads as TGCGCCAGCAGCTTGGGAGCTGTGACAGATACGCAGTATTTT. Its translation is CASSLGAVTDTQYF.

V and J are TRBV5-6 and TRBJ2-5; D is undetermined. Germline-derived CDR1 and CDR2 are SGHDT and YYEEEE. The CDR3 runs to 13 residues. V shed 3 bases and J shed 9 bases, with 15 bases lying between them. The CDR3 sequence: CASSSELAPAQYF. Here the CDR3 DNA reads TGTGCCAGCAGCTCGGAACTGGCCCCGGCCCAGTACTTC.

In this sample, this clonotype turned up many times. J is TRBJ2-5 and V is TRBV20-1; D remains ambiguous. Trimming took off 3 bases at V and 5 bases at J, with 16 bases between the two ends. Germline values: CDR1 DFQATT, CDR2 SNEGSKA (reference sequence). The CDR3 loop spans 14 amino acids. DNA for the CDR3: TGCAGTGCTAGGGGTGACGCTTCGCCGGAGACCCAGTACTTC. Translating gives CSARGDASPETQYF.

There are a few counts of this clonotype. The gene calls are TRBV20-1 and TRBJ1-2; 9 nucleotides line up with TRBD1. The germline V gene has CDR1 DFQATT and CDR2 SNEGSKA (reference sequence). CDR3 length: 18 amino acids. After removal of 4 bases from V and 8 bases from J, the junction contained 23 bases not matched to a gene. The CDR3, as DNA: TGCAGTGCTATCCCCGTCCGGGACAGGGTGAGGCGCCTGGGGGGCTACACCTTC. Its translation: CSAIPVRDRVRRLGGYTF.

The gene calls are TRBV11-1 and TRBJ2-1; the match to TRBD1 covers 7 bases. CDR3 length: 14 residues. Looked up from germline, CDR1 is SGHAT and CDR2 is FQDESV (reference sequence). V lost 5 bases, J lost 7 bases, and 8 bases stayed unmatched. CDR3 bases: TGTGCCAGCAGCACTTACAGGGGTCCAAATGAGCAGTTCTTC. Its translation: CASSTYRGPNEQFF.

This chain's CDR3 is CASSFQGLAHYEQYF. The CDR3 DNA sequence: TGTGCCAGCAGCTTCCAGGGGCTAGCCCACTACGAGCAGTACTTC. This chain connects TRBV7-2 to TRBJ2-7, with a possible D match to TRBD1 (6 bases). The CDR3 is 15 amino acids. V shed 3 bases and J shed 3 bases, with 15 bases lying between them. Germline V lookup: CDR1 SGHTA, CDR2 FQGNSA.

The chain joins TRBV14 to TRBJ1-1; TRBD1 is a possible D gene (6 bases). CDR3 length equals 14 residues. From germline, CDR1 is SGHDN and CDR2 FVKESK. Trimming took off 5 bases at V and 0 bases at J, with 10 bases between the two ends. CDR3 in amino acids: CASSLRTVNTEAFF. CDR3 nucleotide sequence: TGTGCCAGCAGCTTACGGACAGTGAACACTGAAGCTTTCTTT.

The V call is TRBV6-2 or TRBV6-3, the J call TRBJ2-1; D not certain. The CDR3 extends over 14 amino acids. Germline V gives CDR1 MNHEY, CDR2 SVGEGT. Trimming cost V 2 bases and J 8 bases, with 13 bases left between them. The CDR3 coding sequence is TGTGCCAGCAGTTACCAGACATCTAGAGATGAGCAGTTCTTC. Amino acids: CASSYQTSRDEQFF.

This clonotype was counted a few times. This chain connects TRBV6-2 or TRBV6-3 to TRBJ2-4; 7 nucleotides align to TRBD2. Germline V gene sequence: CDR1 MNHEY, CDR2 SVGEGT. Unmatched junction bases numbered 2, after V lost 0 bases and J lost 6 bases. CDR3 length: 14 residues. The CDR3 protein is CASSYSGGGNIQYF. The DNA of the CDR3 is TGTGCCAGCAGTTACTCCGGCGGGGGAAACATTCAGTACTTC.

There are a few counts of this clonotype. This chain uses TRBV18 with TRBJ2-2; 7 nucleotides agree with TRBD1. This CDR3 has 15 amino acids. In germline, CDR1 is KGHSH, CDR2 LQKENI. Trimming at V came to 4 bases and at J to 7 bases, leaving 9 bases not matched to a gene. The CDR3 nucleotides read TGTGCCAGCTCACGGGACAGACCTATGAGCGGGGAGCTGTTTTTT. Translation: CASSRDRPMSGELFF.

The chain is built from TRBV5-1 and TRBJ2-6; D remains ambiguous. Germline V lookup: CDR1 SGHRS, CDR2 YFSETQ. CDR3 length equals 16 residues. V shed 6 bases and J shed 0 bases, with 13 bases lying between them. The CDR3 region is CASKVGPSSGANVLTF. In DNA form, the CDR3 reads TGCGCCAGCAAAGTCGGCCCCTCCTCTGGGGCCAACGTCCTGACTTTC.